One and the same sample provided the 24 T cell receptor beta chains below, sequenced in a study of shared clonotypes between healthy human individuals. The method was immunoSEQ multiplex PCR; TCRdb's version includes in-frame clones alone and lacks a portion of them. The data show approximately 480,000 clones, 75% to 80% seen once. Sequenced sample: PBMCs. All receptors come from a woman between 40 and 55 years old in good health. Some clones in this sample may be carry-over from other donors' samples.

The chain couples TRBV29-1 to TRBJ1-4; 7 bases fit TRBD1. The J segment lost 1 base and the V segment lost 7 bases, leaving 9 bases of the junction unmatched. CDR1 SQVTM and CDR2 ANQGSEA come from the germline V gene. The CDR3 has 15 amino acids. CDR3 DNA: TGCAGCGCCGGGGACAGCCCAAAAACTAATGAAAAACTGTTTTTT. Translated, it gives CSAGDSPKTNEKLFF.

V and J are TRBV18 and TRBJ2-1; D is ambiguous. The CDR3 totals 16 residues. The V end was cut by 0 bases, the J end by 4 bases, with 13 bases between. CDR1 and CDR2 (germline): KGHSH, LQKENI. The CDR3 spells CASSPPRKGTYNEQFF. The CDR3 region has the DNA TGTGCCAGCTCACCACCGAGGAAGGGTACGTACAATGAGCAGTTCTTC.

This chain uses TRBV28 with TRBJ2-2; 8 bases match TRBD2. The CDR3 loop spans 16 amino acids. From germline, CDR1 is MDHEN and CDR2 SYDVKM. Germline trimming cut 6 bases from V and 4 bases from J; bases unmatched to any gene: 10. CDR3 in amino acids: CASSLGGGRGTGELFF. DNA of the CDR3: TGTGCCAGCAGCTTAGGCGGGGGGCGAGGCACCGGGGAGCTGTTTTTT.

V usage is TRBV6-4 and J usage is TRBJ1-1; D unclear. Germline CDR1 reads MRHNA; CDR2 reads SNTAGT. V was clipped by 5 bases and J by 3 bases, with 10 bases between them. The CDR3 has 13 amino acids. In DNA form, the CDR3 reads TGTGCCAGCAGTCTACAGAGGGACACTGAAGCTTTCTTT. This translates into CASSLQRDTEAFF.

The DNA of the CDR3 is TGTGCCAGCAGTCCCATGGGTACGTCCTACGAGCAGTACTTC. Residues: CASSPMGTSYEQYF. This chain joins TRBV28 and TRBJ2-7, with D hard to call. The CDR3 runs to 14 residues. V lost 5 bases, J lost 1 base, and 12 bases lay in between. Per germline, CDR1 MDHEN and CDR2 SYDVKM.

Worth noting for this clone: The junction departs from the called germline gene at one end, perhaps through a read error. The rearrangement uses TRBV30 and TRBJ2-1; the match to TRBD2 covers 12 bases. Germline values: CDR1 GTSNPN, CDR2 SVGIG (reference sequence). The length of the CDR3 is 19 residues. CDR3 DNA sequence: TGTGTCTGGAGTGTGCTTGGGACTAGCGGGTCAAGCTCCTACAATGAGCAGTTCTTC. It translates to CVWSVLGTSGSSSYNEQFF. Looking up the rest from reference TRBV30 and TRBJ2-1 gives the full variable domain: SQTIHQWPATLVQPVGSPLSLECTVEGTSNPNLYWYRQAAGRGLQLLFYSVGIGQISSEVPQNLSASRPQDRQFILSSKKLLLSDSGFYLCVWSVLGTSGSSSYNEQFFGPGTRLTVL.

The chain has TRBV2 and TRBJ1-3, with D possibly TRBD1 on 5 matching bases. The CDR3 consists of 13 residues. The germline gives CDR1 SNHLY, CDR2 FYNNEI. With 10 bases removed from V and 0 bases from J, the gap between germline ends came to 10 bases. CDR3 bases: TGTGCCACCGTAGGGGCCTCTGGAAACACCATATATTTT. It translates to CATVGASGNTIYF.

This clone showed up just once. The chain links TRBV10-1 to TRBJ2-2; tentative D call: TRBD2 (6 bases). CDR3 size: 15 residues. Per germline, CDR1 WNHNN and CDR2 SYGVQD (reference sequence). Trimming took 9 bases from V and 7 from J, leaving 21 bases between them. CDR3 in amino acids: CASWSDGRRGGELFF. The DNA of the CDR3 is TGCGCCAGTTGGAGTGACGGACGGCGGGGCGGGGAGCTGTTTTTT.

The gene calls are TRBV30 and TRBJ1-2; unclear D gene. This CDR3 is built from 12 residues. Between the trimmed V and J ends, which lost 0 bases and 2 bases, there was a span of 4 bases. Germline lookup yields CDR1 GTSNPN and CDR2 SVGIG (reference sequence). The CDR3 loop is CAWSVLNYGYTF. Written as DNA, the CDR3 is TGTGCCTGGAGTGTACTGAACTATGGCTACACCTTC.

The chain carries TRBV9 and TRBJ2-2, with D perhaps matching TRBD2 (5 bases). Germline V gives CDR1 SGDLS, CDR2 YYNGEE. The CDR3 is 14 amino acids. V gave up 1 base and J gave up 7 bases, with 11 bases separating them. The CDR3 sequence: CASSVTRTYGELFF. For the CDR3, the DNA is TGTGCCAGCAGCGTAACTCGGACTTACGGGGAGCTGTTTTTT.

The chain carries TRBV6-1 and TRBJ1-5; D uncertain. The V end lost 10 bases, the J end lost 7 bases, and 14 bases lay between the germline ends. Germline CDR1 and CDR2: MNHNS and SASEGT. The CDR3 consists of 12 residues. The CDR3 DNA is TGTGCCACTAAAGATGGTGCCCAGCCCCAGCATTTT. As protein: CATKDGAQPQHF.

This rearrangement joins TRBV4-1 to TRBJ2-2; D remains unclear. Germline-derived CDR1 and CDR2 are MGHRA and YSYEKL. The CDR3 has 14 residues. Trimming stripped 0 bases from V and 2 bases from J, with 4 bases between. The CDR3 DNA follows: TGCGCCAGCAGCCAAGATGGAAACACCGGGGAGCTGTTTTTT. Translation: CASSQDGNTGELFF.

This clone has just one count. The chain uses TRBV28 and TRBJ2-5; 7 positions match TRBD1. The J call may be mistaken, given a closer DNA end match to TRBJ2-7. This CDR3 region has 13 residues. CDR1 MDHEN and CDR2 SYDVKM come from the germline V gene. The CDR3 is CASSLLRGTEQYF. CDR3 DNA sequence: TGTGCCAGCAGTTTACTCAGGGGGACCGAGCAGTACTTC.

The chain has TRBV7-6 and TRBJ2-7, with 8 bases that match TRBD1. This CDR3 has 11 amino acids. Trimming cost V 5 bases and J 10 bases; bases outside gene matches: 4. The germline V gene encodes CDR1 SGHVS and CDR2 FNYEAQ. The CDR3 coding sequence is TGTGCCAGCAGCAAGACAGGGGAACAGTACTTC. Residues: CASSKTGEQYF.

The rearrangement joins TRBV2 to TRBJ1-1, with 8 bases that match TRBD1. There are 14 residues in the CDR3. V shed 5 bases and J 11 bases; nucleotides not matched to a gene: 13. Germline assignment: CDR1 SNHLY and CDR2 FYNNEI. This CDR3 is CASSRAGTGSFAFF. CDR3 nucleotides: TGTGCCAGCAGTAGAGCCGGGACAGGATCGTTCGCTTTCTTT.

This clone was detected many times. Within the sample, other DNA sequences also encode this same CDR3. The V call is TRBV30, the J call TRBJ2-4, with a possible D match to TRBD1 (5 bases). The germline gives CDR1 GTSNPN, CDR2 SVGIG (reference sequence). V gave up 2 bases and J gave up 6 bases, with 11 bases separating them. The CDR3 is 13 amino acids. The CDR3 sequence is CAWSLAGPNIQYF. For the CDR3, the DNA is TGTGCCTGGAGTCTGGCAGGGCCAAACATTCAGTACTTC.

On this clone itself: Without the conserved terminal phenylalanine or tryptophan, this CDR3 likely stems from a read error. The rearrangement uses TRBV10-3 and TRBJ1-1, with D unclear. The CDR3 runs to 14 residues. The V end lost 10 bases, the J end lost 0 bases, and 15 bases lay between the germline ends. Looked up from germline, CDR1 is ENHRY and CDR2 is SYGVKD. CDR3 bases: TGTGCCACCCTAGGGCAGGTAATGAACACTGAAGCTTTCCTT. Translated, it gives CATLGQVMNTEAFL.

The chain uses TRBV10-3 and TRBJ2-2; the D is unclear. Germline CDR1 reads ENHRY; CDR2 reads SYGVKD. The CDR3 is 15 amino acids. Trimming took off 1 base at V and 0 bases at J, with 6 bases between the two ends. CDR3 sequence reads: CAISEYAANTGELFF. The CDR3 DNA sequence: TGTGCCATCAGTGAGTACGCCGCGAACACCGGGGAGCTGTTTTTT.

The chain employs TRBV5-4 and TRBJ2-3; 9 bases match TRBD2. The CDR3 contains 15 residues. Germline CDR1 and CDR2: SGHNT and YYREEE (reference sequence). V lost 0 bases, J lost 2 bases, and 1 base stayed unmatched. CDR3 residues: CASSLGLAVTDTQYF. As DNA, the CDR3 is TGTGCCAGCAGCTTGGGACTAGCGGTCACAGATACGCAGTATTTT. Supplemented by reference TRBV5-4 and TRBJ2-3, the full variable domain reads ETGVTQSPTHLIKTRGQQVTLRCSSQSGHNTVSWYQQALGQGPQFIFQYYREEENGRGNFPPRFSGLQFPNYSSELNVNALELDDSALYLCASSLGLAVTDTQYFGPGTRLTVL.

V is TRBV10-1 and J is TRBJ2-7; 8 nucleotides match TRBD1. The CDR3 extends over 15 amino acids. Germline V CDR1 and CDR2: WNHNN, SYGVQD (reference sequence). Trimming at V came to 2 bases and at J to 5 bases, leaving 8 bases not matched to a gene. As DNA, the CDR3 is TGCGCCAGCAGTGAGACGACAGGGGCCCTGGACGAGCAGTACTTC. Its translation is CASSETTGALDEQYF.

The chain recombines TRBV28 with TRBJ2-5; D is unclear. V lost 11 bases and J lost 5, with 15 bases in between. This CDR3 has 12 amino acids. In germline, CDR1 is MDHEN, CDR2 SYDVKM. CDR3 loop: CAVSRLRETQYF. CDR3 bases: TGTGCCGTTTCCCGCTTAAGGGAGACCCAGTACTTC.

The chain employs TRBV7-2 and TRBJ1-1, with a weak D call TRBD1 (5 bases). This CDR3 region has 14 residues. Trimming took 4 bases from V and 10 from J, leaving 19 bases between them. CDR1 SGHTA and CDR2 FQGNSA come from the germline V gene. The CDR3 reads CASSSLPGGAVAFF. The CDR3 coding sequence is TGTGCCAGCAGCTCCCTACCAGGAGGGGCTGTAGCTTTCTTT.

The chain combines TRBV6-4 with TRBJ1-1; D not certain. CDR1 is MRHNA and CDR2 is SNTAGT in the germline V gene. Trimming left V 6 bases short and J 1 base short, with 9 bases between. The CDR3 is 13 amino acids. CDR3 amino acids: CASSQTANTEAFF. The CDR3 DNA is TGTGCCAGCAGCCAAACAGCGAACACTGAAGCTTTCTTT.

This clone was counted only a few times. The rearrangement joins TRBV28 to TRBJ2-7; perhaps D is TRBD1 or TRBD2 (7 bases each). CDR3 length: 13 amino acids. V was trimmed by 11 bases and J by 6 bases, leaving 20 bases between them. CDR1 MDHEN and CDR2 SYDVKM come from the germline V gene. CDR3 bases: TGTGCCGGGGGGGGGACAGCCACCACCGAGCAGTACTTC. It translates to CAGGGTATTEQYF.